Below are 17 T cell receptor beta chains sequenced from a single sample in a study of T-cell reconstitution after alpha-beta-depleted transplantation in children. Overall study findings and caveats: Several hundred expanded graft clones reportedly supplied alpha-beta T cells about two months after transplant.

Their target antigens are unknown. During its preparation, the TCRbeta library received unique molecular identifiers. TCRdb processed the PCR reads anew with MiXCR; each CDR3 protein has one entry. The table records fewer than 40,000 distinct CDR3 sequences, about 6.7% of them present only once. The sequencing here drew on peripheral blood, taken 60 days after TCRalphabeta/CD19-depleted stem cell transplant. These receptors all stem from a child less than two years old who had a stem cell transplant for acute myeloid leukemia, so the T cells may come from the graft donor.

This chain connects TRBV2 to TRBJ1-6; D not certain. The CDR3 totals 16 residues. Germline lookup yields CDR1 SNHLY and CDR2 FYNNEI. V lost 5 bases and J 0 bases, leaving 11 bases between the germline ends. The CDR3 here is CASSHPGSSYNSPLHF. The DNA of the CDR3 is TGTGCCAGCAGTCACCCGGGCAGCTCCTATAATTCACCCCTCCACTTT.

This clonotype was recorded many times. The CDR3 nucleotides are TGTGCCAGCAGTCTGCCGACAGGAAAAGTTTTCTACAATGAGCAGTTCTTC. Its protein is CASSLPTGKVFYNEQFF. The chain carries TRBV6-2 or TRBV6-3 and TRBJ2-1, with a weak D call TRBD1 (6 bases). Germline CDR1 MNHEY, CDR2 SVGEGT. The V gene lost 5 bases and the J gene lost 3 bases, with 20 bases spanning the gap. This CDR3 is built from 17 residues.

This clonotype came up many times. The genes are TRBV7-2 and TRBJ1-5; no definite D call. The V and J ends lost 1 base and 11 bases respectively, with 6 bases between them. The germline V gene encodes CDR1 SGHTA and CDR2 FQGNSA. The CDR3 has 11 residues. CDR3 protein: CASSLGAAQHF. DNA of the CDR3: TGTGCCAGCAGCTTAGGGGCGGCCCAGCATTTT.

This clonotype was counted ten times or more. The chain links TRBV5-1 to TRBJ1-2; D remains unclear. CDR1 and CDR2 from the germline V gene are SGHRS and YFSETQ. CDR3 length: 12 amino acids. V was cut by 4 bases and J by 8 bases, with 12 bases left in between. The CDR3 loop is CASSLWGEGYTF. The CDR3 DNA follows: TGCGCCAGCAGCCTCTGGGGAGAGGGCTACACCTTC. Using reference TRBV5-1 and TRBJ1-2 for the parts outside the CDR3, the full variable domain is KAGVTQTPRYLIKTRGQQVTLSCSPISGHRSVSWYQQTPGQGLQFLFEYFSETQRNKGNFPGRFSGRQFSNSRSEMNVSTLELGDSALYLCASSLWGEGYTFGSGTRLTVV.

This clonotype was picked up many times. J is TRBJ1-1 and V is TRBV12-3 or TRBV12-4; possible D gene TRBD1, 6 bases. CDR3 length equals 15 residues. Deletions cut 6 bases from V and 0 bases from J, with 14 bases between. Here the CDR3 reads CASRDIDRLNTEAFF. CDR3 DNA sequence: TGTGCCAGCAGGGACATAGACAGGCTGAACACTGAAGCTTTCTTT.

The chain carries TRBV19 and TRBJ2-4; D possibly corresponds to TRBD2 (5 bases). CDR3 length: 14 amino acids. Trimming pared 5 bases from V and 6 bases from J, leaving 14 bases between. The germline gives CDR1 LNHDA, CDR2 SQIVND (reference sequence). The CDR3 spells CASSPGRGRNIQYF. As DNA, the CDR3 is TGTGCCAGTAGTCCCGGACGTGGGAGAAACATTCAGTACTTC.

This clonotype was picked up many times. J is TRBJ2-5 and V is TRBV2; TRBD2 agrees at 13 bases. CDR3 size: 15 residues. V dropped 5 bases and J dropped 4; count of bases not matched to a gene: 4. The V gene's germline CDR1 is SNHLY and CDR2 FYNNEI. The CDR3 DNA follows: TGTGCCAGCAGTTGGACTAGCGGGAGTGGAGAGACCCAGTACTTC. Encoded protein: CASSWTSGSGETQYF. Drawing the rest from reference TRBV2 and TRBJ2-5, the complete variable domain is EPEVTQTPSHQVTQMGQEVILRCVPISNHLYFYWYRQILGQKVEFLVSFYNNEISEKSEIFDDQFSVERPDGSNFTLKIRSTKLEDSAMYFCASSWTSGSGETQYFGPGTRLLVL.

This clonotype has at least ten counts. V gene TRBV6-2 or TRBV6-3 combines with J gene TRBJ2-1, with TRBD1 matching 10 bases. The CDR3 runs 15 residues. Germline-derived CDR1 and CDR2 are MNHEY and SVGEGT. Losses at the gene ends were 4 bases for V and 4 bases for J; bases not matched to a gene: 4. The DNA for the CDR3 is TGTGCCAGCAGTTGGACAGGGGGGGGTTACAATGAGCAGTTCTTC. The encoded protein is CASSWTGGGYNEQFF.

This clonotype was counted many times. The J gene is TRBJ1-1, the V gene TRBV7-9; weak D call: TRBD1 (6 bases). The CDR3 sequence is 16 residues long. Germline-derived CDR1 and CDR2 are SEHNR and FQNEAQ (reference sequence). Trimming took 3 bases from V and 5 from J, leaving 19 bases between them. CDR3 sequence reads: CASSFPANRERTEAFF. The CDR3 DNA reads TGTGCCAGCAGCTTCCCGGCGAACAGGGAGAGAACTGAAGCTTTCTTT.

This clonotype was seen ten or more times. This chain links TRBV5-1 with TRBJ1-1; maybe TRBD1 (6 bases). The germline V and J ends were trimmed by 2 bases and 3 bases, with 8 bases remaining between them. The CDR3 sequence is 13 residues long. Germline V gene sequence: CDR1 SGHRS, CDR2 YFSETQ. CDR3 sequence: CASSLTGYTEAFF. The CDR3 DNA follows: TGCGCCAGCAGCTTAACAGGGTACACTGAAGCTTTCTTT.

This clonotype was detected many times. The chain joins TRBV10-3 to TRBJ2-5, with 11 bases matching TRBD2. The CDR3 spans 14 residues. CDR1 and CDR2 from the germline V gene are ENHRY and SYGVKD. The V segment lost 6 bases and the J segment 2 bases; nucleotides outside the gene matches: 2. The CDR3 nucleotides read TGTGCCATCAGGACTAGCGGGAATCAAGAGACCCAGTACTTC. This codes for CAIRTSGNQETQYF.

This clonotype showed up many times. The CDR3 region is CASSRGKRSYEQYF. CDR3 DNA sequence: TGTGCCAGCAGTCGGGGGAAACGCTCCTACGAGCAGTACTTC. This chain joins TRBV12-3 or TRBV12-4 and TRBJ2-7; D is perhaps TRBD2 (6 bases). Trimming took 5 bases from V and 0 from J, leaving 11 bases between them. The CDR3 is made up of 14 amino acids.

This clonotype was counted many times. V usage is TRBV5-6 and J usage is TRBJ2-3; TRBD1 is a possible D gene (5 bases). The CDR3 has 12 residues. Per germline, CDR1 SGHDT and CDR2 YYEEEE. V lost 4 bases and J 7 bases, leaving 10 bases between the germline ends. The CDR3 loop is CASSPVGHTQYF. The CDR3 DNA follows: TGTGCCAGCAGCCCGGTGGGGCATACGCAGTATTTT.

This clonotype has at least ten counts. This rearrangement joins TRBV28 to TRBJ1-1; unclear D gene. The germline V gene has CDR1 MDHEN and CDR2 SYDVKM. The length of the CDR3 is 12 residues. Trimming removed 6 bases at V and 1 base at J, with 6 bases between. CDR3 DNA: TGTGCCAGCAGGGCCGCGAACACTGAAGCTTTCTTT. Encoded protein: CASRAANTEAFF.

This clonotype was observed at least ten times. J is TRBJ2-7 and V is TRBV7-9, with TRBD1 as a possible D gene (5 bases). Germline V gene data show CDR1 as SEHNR and CDR2 as FQNEAQ (reference sequence). The ends were cut back, 0 bases at V and 1 base at J, with 10 bases in the middle. CDR3 size: 15 residues. The CDR3 loop is CASSLAPGFSYEQYF. The CDR3 bases are TGTGCCAGCAGCTTAGCCCCAGGGTTTTCCTACGAGCAGTACTTC.

In its sample, this clonotype was seen many times. J is TRBJ2-2 and V is TRBV5-1, with 9 bases matching TRBD1. The CDR3 totals 15 residues. The germline gives CDR1 SGHRS, CDR2 YFSETQ. V dropped 5 bases and J dropped 4; count of bases not matched to a gene: 6. The CDR3 spells CASSFGTGSTGELFF. Here the CDR3 DNA reads TGCGCCAGCAGTTTCGGGACAGGGAGCACCGGGGAGCTGTTTTTT.

This clonotype came up many times. The CDR3, as DNA: TGTGCCAGCAGCTTAGGGCGAAACACTGAAGCTTTCTTT. Its translation is CASSLGRNTEAFF. The gene calls are TRBV7-9 and TRBJ1-1; no clear D. V was pared by 1 base and J by 2 bases, with 5 bases between. The CDR3 contains 13 residues. Per the germline V gene, CDR1 is SEHNR and CDR2 is FQNEAQ (reference sequence).